The rows below give T cell receptor beta chains drawn from one sample of a study of shared clonotypes between healthy human individuals. Sequencing was performed with immunoSEQ multiplex PCR; in TCRdb, only in-frame clones are kept and a portion is missing. The sample lists around 940,000 clones; more than 75% were seen once. The sequencing input was memory CD4+ T cells sorted from blood. All receptors come from a young man in good health. Each CDR3 is given with its conserved first and last residue. Each record gives: D gene, clone size, J gene, V gene, CDR3 protein, CDR3 DNA. D genes are given only for firm matches. Clone size is not always given. Where it is, it says once, few, many or a class for expanded clones.

- | - | TRBJ2-1 | TRBV9 | CASSVEGGGAVGVRNNEQFF | TGTGCCAGCAGCGTAGAAGGAGGAGGGGCGGTGGGGGTGCGGAACAATGAGCAGTTCTTC
TRBD2 | - | TRBJ2-5 | TRBV2 | CASRQGTSGSRGQETQYF | TGTGCCAGCCGACAAGGGACTAGCGGGAGCAGGGGGCAAGAGACCCAGTACTTC
TRBD2 | - | TRBJ2-2 | TRBV19 | CASSIGGGRTSAGELFF | TGTGCCAGTAGTATAGGCGGGGGGCGAACGTCGGCCGGGGAGCTGTTTTTT
- | - | TRBJ2-7 | TRBV27 | CASSLSGGVEQYF | TGTGCCAGCAGTTTATCAGGCGGGGTAGAGCAGTACTTC
- | - | TRBJ2-1 | TRBV18 | CASSPPNYLGPNEQFF | TGTGCCAGCTCACCACCAAACTACCTGGGGCCCAATGAGCAGTTCTTC
- | once | TRBJ2-7 | TRBV9 | CASSSDLIPYEQYF | TGTGCCAGCAGCTCGGACCTGATACCCTACGAGCAGTACTTC
- | many | TRBJ2-1 | TRBV6-5 | CASSRPAAHNEQFF | TGTGCCAGCAGTAGGCCGGCGGCCCACAATGAGCAGTTCTTC
- | - | TRBJ1-1 | TRBV6-5 | CASSYSTERNTEAFF | TGTGCCAGCAGTTACTCAACAGAAAGAAACACTGAAGCTTTCTTT
- | - | TRBJ1-6 | TRBV6-5 | CASRRQSNSPLHF | TGTGCCAGCAGGCGGCAGTCCAATTCACCCCTCCACTTT
TRBD1 | - | TRBJ1-3 | TRBV6-5 | CASRVGQGGGNTIYF | TGTGCCAGCAGAGTTGGACAGGGTGGTGGAAACACCATATATTTT
- | few | TRBJ2-2 | TRBV5-1 | CASSLVQTNTGELFF | TGCGCCAGCAGCTTGGTTCAGACGAACACCGGGGAGCTGTTTTTT
- | - | TRBJ1-3 | TRBV7-9 | CASSPQAAGSGNTIYF | TGTGCCAGCAGCCCACAGGCGGCGGGCTCTGGAAACACCATATATTTT
- | - | TRBJ1-5 | TRBV19 | CASSRQDAGDQPQHF | TGTGCCAGTAGTAGACAGGACGCGGGGGATCAGCCCCAGCATTTT
TRBD1 | - | TRBJ1-1 | TRBV7-9 | CASSLGTGSLGEAFF | TGTGCCAGCAGCTTGGGGACAGGATCCCTGGGTGAAGCTTTCTTT
- | - | TRBJ2-5 | TRBV6-5 | CASSSIGTYQETQYF | TGTGCCAGCAGTTCTATCGGGACTTACCAAGAGACCCAGTACTTC
- | - | TRBJ2-7 | TRBV10-3 | CATTHGGDTYEQYF | TGTGCCACCACCCACGGGGGCGATACCTACGAGCAGTACTTC
- | - | TRBJ2-7 | TRBV18 | CASSPETLYEQYF | TGTGCCAGCTCACCGGAGACACTCTACGAGCAGTACTTC
- | - | TRBJ1-1 | TRBV6-1 | CASRRVFEAFF | TGTGCCAGCAGACGGGTCTTCGAGGCTTTCTTT
- | few | TRBJ2-1 | TRBV6-1 | CASSVHSGDNEQFF | TGTGCCAGCAGTGTACATAGCGGCGACAATGAGCAGTTCTTC
- | - | TRBJ2-7 | TRBV18 | CASSLRGSGAPDEQYF | TGTGCCAGCTCACTTAGAGGGTCAGGGGCGCCTGACGAGCAGTACTTC
- | few | TRBJ1-4 | TRBV5-4 | CASSLAGSGQKLFF | TGTGCCAGCAGCTTGGCAGGGTCAGGTCAAAAACTGTTTTTT
- | - | TRBJ1-1 | TRBV29-1 | CSVEGQLNTEAFF | TGCAGCGTTGAAGGGCAGTTGAACACTGAAGCTTTCTTT